What follows are 17 T cell receptor beta chains derived from one specimen sequenced in a study of T cells in Graves' hyperthyroidism and ophthalmopathy. RNA transcripts gave rise to amplified TCR beta CDR3 regions. TCR CDR3 regions were first amplified by RT-PCR with HTBI primers. MiXCR, applied by TCRdb to the multiplex PCR reads, yields one record per CDR3 protein. This sample has about 400,000 distinct CDR3 sequences, with roughly 15% found just once. The sample comprised blood. The source is a woman in her late teens or twenties with Graves' hyperthyroidism.

This clonotype has ten or more counts. This sequence joins TRBV28 and TRBJ1-1, with 8 bases matching TRBD1. The length of the CDR3 is 18 residues. Per the germline V gene, CDR1 is MDHEN and CDR2 is SYDVKM. Trimming removed 2 bases from V and 0 bases from J; junction bases left unmatched: 11. CDR3 sequence reads: CASSLVAQGAHMNTEAFF. The CDR3 coding sequence is TGTGCCAGCAGTTTAGTCGCTCAGGGGGCTCACATGAACACTGAAGCTTTCTTT.

This clonotype has only a few counts. The CDR3 region has the DNA TGTGCCAGCAGTTACGGGGATAGAAGAAACACCATATATTTT. This encodes CASSYGDRRNTIYF. The chain combines TRBV6-9 with TRBJ1-3; D not certain. Germline V gene lookup returns CDR1 MNHGY and CDR2 SVAAGI. Trimming pared 3 bases from V and 5 bases from J, leaving 11 bases between. This CDR3 contains 14 residues.

In this sample, this clonotype turned up many times. The V gene is TRBV28, the J gene TRBJ1-6; 9 bases are a match to TRBD1. The J segment lost 13 bases and the V segment lost 3 bases, leaving 10 bases of the junction unmatched. The CDR3 contains 15 residues. Germline assignment: CDR1 MDHEN and CDR2 SYDVKM. CDR3 sequence reads: CASSFGGTGPFPLHF. The CDR3 coding sequence is TGTGCCAGCAGTTTCGGCGGGACAGGGCCTTTTCCCCTCCACTTT.

Many counts were recorded for this clonotype. The genes are TRBV29-1 and TRBJ2-1; the D call may be TRBD1 or TRBD2 (5 bases each). Between the trimmed V and J ends, which lost 7 bases and 8 bases, there was a span of 21 bases. This CDR3 has 14 residues. CDR1 is SQVTM, CDR2 ANQGSEA, per germline. The CDR3 sequence: CSASWDRLRDEQFF. The DNA of the CDR3 is TGCAGCGCCTCGTGGGACCGGCTCCGGGATGAGCAGTTCTTC.

This chain uses TRBV5-1 with TRBJ1-6, with 8 bases identical to TRBD1. This CDR3 region has 15 residues. J lost 7 bases, V lost 6 bases, and 9 bases had no gene match. Per the germline V gene, CDR1 is SGHRS and CDR2 is YFSETQ. This CDR3 reads CASTFWTGTNSPLHF. The CDR3 nucleotides are TGCGCCAGCACTTTCTGGACAGGGACGAATTCACCCCTCCACTTT.

Ten or more counts support this clonotype. In DNA form, the CDR3 reads TGTGCCATCAGTGAGTCGGGGACAGGGCCCACAGATACGCAGTATTTT. It specifies CAISESGTGPTDTQYF. The genes are TRBV10-3 and TRBJ2-3, with 9 bases matching TRBD1. The CDR3 is made up of 16 amino acids. The germline V gene has CDR1 ENHRY and CDR2 SYGVKD. V was pared by 0 bases and J by 2 bases, with 3 bases of the junction left unmatched.

In its sample, this clonotype was seen once. The conserved phenylalanine or tryptophan normally closing the CDR3 is absent here, so this likely arose from a read error. The chain combines TRBV6-1 with TRBJ1-1, with a tentative D call TRBD1 (5 bases). The CDR3 loop spans 15 amino acids. Germline V gene lookup returns CDR1 MNHNS and CDR2 SASEGT. In nucleotides, the CDR3 is TGCGCTACGACACGTAGGAGGGGCGAGAACACTGAAGCTTTCCTT. The encoded protein is CATTRRRGENTEAFL.

This clonotype was seen ten or more times. This chain joins TRBV11-2 and TRBJ2-1; TRBD2 is a possible D gene (5 bases). Germline V CDR1 and CDR2: SGHAT, FQNNGV. V lost 3 bases and J 4 bases, leaving 10 bases between the germline ends. This CDR3 is built from 14 residues. The CDR3: CASSFYRDYNEQFF. The CDR3 DNA sequence: TGTGCCAGCAGCTTTTATCGGGATTACAATGAGCAGTTCTTC.

This clonotype was counted many times. The gene calls are TRBV3-1 and TRBJ2-3, with TRBD2 identical over 8 bases. Germline CDR1 and CDR2: LGHDT and YNNKEL (reference sequence). The CDR3 runs to 15 residues. Trimming cost V 4 bases and J 3 bases; bases outside gene matches: 6. The CDR3 nucleotides read TGTGCCAGCAGCCCCGGGACTAGAATGACAGATACGCAGTATTTT. As protein: CASSPGTRMTDTQYF.

A few counts support this clonotype. This clone may be a read error of a much larger clone one base away. The chain has TRBV2 and TRBJ2-7, with 8 bases matching TRBD2. V trimming: 6 bases; J trimming: 8 bases; junction bases outside the gene matches: 15. Germline loops: CDR1 SNHLY, CDR2 FYNNEI. The CDR3 length is 15 residues. For the CDR3, the DNA is TGTGCCAGCAGGAAACAAGCGGGAGCTCTATACAAGCAGTACTTC. Its translation: CASRKQAGALYKQYF.

V usage is TRBV4-3 and J usage is TRBJ1-6; D gene unclear. Per germline, CDR1 LGHNA and CDR2 YSLEER. The CDR3 is 18 amino acids. V lost 0 bases and J 10 bases, leaving 22 bases between the germline ends. CDR3 nucleotide sequence: TGCGCCAGCAGCCAAGACTGGTGGGCTAGGACCCCGGGCTCACCCCTCCACTTT. It encodes CASSQDWWARTPGSPLHF.

The V gene is TRBV30, the J gene TRBJ2-7, with a tentative D call TRBD2 (6 bases). V dropped 4 bases and J dropped 6 bases, with 13 bases sitting between them. The germline V gene encodes CDR1 GTSNPN and CDR2 SVGIG (reference sequence). This CDR3 spans 12 amino acids. DNA for the CDR3: TGTGCCTGGAATCTGGGAGCGGGCGAGCAGTACTTC. Its protein is CAWNLGAGEQYF.

This chain uses TRBV4-1 with TRBJ2-1; 7 nucleotides line up with TRBD1. The CDR3 is 15 amino acids. CDR1 is MGHRA and CDR2 is YSYEKL in the germline V gene. Losses at the gene ends were 0 bases for V and 4 bases for J; bases not matched to a gene: 3. This CDR3 is CASSQERGQYNEQFF. CDR3 sequence (DNA): TGCGCCAGCAGCCAAGAACGGGGACAGTACAATGAGCAGTTCTTC.

This clonotype was observed many times. The chain uses TRBV6-5 and TRBJ2-7; D assignment may be TRBD1 or TRBD2 (5 bases each). Deletions cut 2 bases from V and 8 bases from J, with 16 bases between. From germline, CDR1 is MNHEY and CDR2 SVGAGI. CDR3 length equals 14 residues. In DNA, the CDR3 is TGTGCCAGCAGTTACGAGGGGTTTGGCACTAAGCAGTACTTC. It encodes CASSYEGFGTKQYF.

The genes are TRBV29-1 and TRBJ2-1; 8 bases are shared with TRBD1. V shed 0 bases and J 9 bases; nucleotides not matched to a gene: 7. CDR1 and CDR2 from the germline V gene are SQVTM and ANQGSEA. The CDR3 spans 14 residues. This CDR3 reads CSVEDPQGAVEQFF. CDR3 bases: TGCAGCGTTGAAGATCCTCAGGGGGCGGTTGAGCAGTTCTTC.

The table lists this clonotype with many counts. This chain uses TRBV24-1 with TRBJ2-1, with 10 bases fitting TRBD2. The ends lost 4 bases at V and 2 bases at J; junction bases unmatched: 4. Germline CDR1 KGHDR, CDR2 SFDVKD. The CDR3 consists of 16 residues. CDR3 residues: CATSDPSGRAYNEQFF. Here the CDR3 DNA reads TGTGCCACCAGTGACCCAAGCGGGAGGGCCTACAATGAGCAGTTCTTC.

This chain joins TRBV4-1 and TRBJ2-3; D perhaps matches TRBD2 (5 bases). The CDR3 covers 16 residues. Germline CDR1 is MGHRA and CDR2 is YSYEKL. V lost 1 base to trimming and J lost 5 bases, with 16 bases between them. CDR3 coding DNA: TGCGCCAGCAGCCAAGGTCCTAGCCTCCGGGGAGATACGCAGTATTTT. Amino acids: CASSQGPSLRGDTQYF.